Sequencing of this TCR beta chain was carried out in a study of T-cell reconstitution after alpha-beta-depleted transplantation in children. Study conclusions and caveats: Most T-cell counts and diversity one year after the transplant came from T cells that were newly produced. The high TCRbeta diversity at day 60 in some patients came from surviving recipient T cells and thymic progenitors. At around two months after transplant, the alpha-beta T cells were reportedly derived from several hundred expanded clones that came from non-depleted graft cells.

Comment on this clonotype: Its antigen is unidentified.

Germline V gene data show CDR1 as SQVTM and CDR2 as ANQGSEA. V gave up 6 bases and J gave up 3 bases; unmatched junction bases: 4. This CDR3 is 14 amino acids long. Preparing the TCRbeta library involved the use of unique molecular identifiers. TCRdb reprocessed the PCR reads with MiXCR, giving one entry per CDR3 protein. The sample shows about 870,000 distinct CDR3 sequences, 16% of them seen only once. The genes are TRBV29-1 and TRBJ2-2; 10 bases align to TRBD1. The sequence came from a male patient between 5 and 17 years old who had a stem cell transplant for acute lymphoblastic leukemia, so the T cells may come from the graft donor. Sequences were derived from PBMCs, mostly from graft donor cells, sampled 360 days after TCRalphabeta/CD19-depleted stem cell transplant. CDR3 in amino acids: CSVATGGYTGELFF. The CDR3 nucleotides read TGCAGCGTGGCGACAGGGGGCTACACCGGGGAGCTGTTTTTT.